The 28 T cell receptor beta chains below come from one sample, sequenced in a study of blood T cells in healthy people across ages. Primers used in a second PCR of about 7 to 12 cycles were a sample-barcoded 5' primer and a J-beta primer mix. TCRdb itself ran the 5' RACE reads through MiXCR, one entry per CDR3 protein. The table records 850,000 or so distinct CDR3 sequences, 29% of them present only once. What was sequenced was blood. All receptors come from a woman older than 75 in good health.

The chain is built from TRBV4-3 and TRBJ2-4, with D tentatively TRBD2 (6 bases). The germline gives CDR1 LGHNA, CDR2 YSLEER. V was cut by 0 bases and J by 3 bases, with 12 bases left in between. The length of the CDR3 is 16 residues. CDR3 amino acids: CASSQDRWEDKNIQYF. The CDR3 coding sequence is TGCGCCAGCAGCCAAGATAGGTGGGAGGACAAAAACATTCAGTACTTC.

Many counts were recorded for this clonotype. The chain uses TRBV4-3 and TRBJ1-2; no clear D. The CDR3 has 14 amino acids. V was cut by 0 bases and J by 4 bases, with 9 bases left in between. Germline V CDR1 and CDR2: LGHNA, YSLEER. CDR3 coding DNA: TGCGCCAGCAGCCAAGATCCCAACAGCTATGGCTACACCTTC. Encoded protein: CASSQDPNSYGYTF.

V gene TRBV10-3 combines with J gene TRBJ2-7, with 10 nucleotides matching TRBD2. Germline V lookup: CDR1 ENHRY, CDR2 SYGVKD. With V trimmed by 5 bases and J by 4 bases, 5 bases remained unmatched. The CDR3 is 14 amino acids. The CDR3 is CAISRTSGRYEQYF. The CDR3 DNA reads as TGTGCCATCAGTCGGACTAGCGGACGGTACGAGCAGTACTTC.

This chain uses TRBV2 with TRBJ2-2; 10 bases fit TRBD1. Trimming cost V 6 bases and J 5 bases; bases outside gene matches: 6. The germline V gene encodes CDR1 SNHLY and CDR2 FYNNEI. This CDR3 spans 15 amino acids. CDR3 sequence: CASRAGTGVTGELFF. The CDR3 DNA reads as TGTGCCAGCAGGGCCGGGACAGGGGTAACCGGGGAGCTGTTTTTT.

At least ten counts were recorded for this clonotype. The chain links TRBV6-2 or TRBV6-3 to TRBJ1-5, with TRBD1 matching 9 bases. Germline trimming cut 0 bases from V and 6 bases from J; bases unmatched to any gene: 6. Germline CDR1 reads MNHEY; CDR2 reads SVGEGT. The CDR3 is made up of 16 amino acids. As DNA, the CDR3 is TGTGCCAGCAGTTACTCGGGGACAGGGAATTTTCAGCCCCAGCATTTT. Translating it yields CASSYSGTGNFQPQHF.

V is TRBV7-2 and J is TRBJ2-2; no clear D gene. The CDR3 runs 15 residues. V gave up 3 bases and J gave up 4 bases, with 12 bases separating them. Germline CDR1 is SGHTA and CDR2 is FQGNSA. The DNA for the CDR3 is TGTGCCAGCAGCTTTCGGCAGGTAGCCACCGGGGAGCTGTTTTTT. It is translated as CASSFRQVATGELFF.

This clonotype showed up many times. V and J are TRBV7-2 and TRBJ2-7; D is perhaps TRBD1 or TRBD2 (5 bases each). Germline values: CDR1 SGHTA, CDR2 FQGNSA. V was shortened by 4 bases and J by 3 bases, with 16 bases between the two germline ends. The CDR3 is 15 amino acids. The CDR3 loop reads CASSSWDLLRYEQYF. The DNA of the CDR3 is TGTGCCAGCAGCTCGTGGGACCTTTTACGCTACGAGCAGTACTTC.

This clonotype came up many times. The chain is built from TRBV6-5 and TRBJ2-3, with D possibly TRBD2 on 5 matching bases. Germline values: CDR1 MNHEY, CDR2 SVGAGI. Trimming pared 6 bases from V and 5 bases from J, leaving 12 bases between. This CDR3 has 13 amino acids. CDR3 sequence reads: CASSSTRLDTQYF. CDR3 sequence (DNA): TGTGCCAGCAGCTCAACTAGGTTAGATACGCAGTATTTT.

This clonotype was seen at least ten times. The chain combines TRBV4-3 with TRBJ2-1, with 12 nucleotides matching TRBD2. In germline, CDR1 is LGHNA, CDR2 YSLEER. Unmatched junction bases numbered 5, after V lost 0 bases and J lost 5 bases. The length of the CDR3 is 17 residues. The CDR3 sequence is CASSQDILAGGNNEQFF. The CDR3, as DNA: TGCGCCAGCAGCCAAGATATTCTAGCGGGGGGGAACAATGAGCAGTTCTTC.

This clonotype was seen repeatedly, ten times or more. This rearrangement joins TRBV5-1 to TRBJ1-2; D unclear. Germline loops: CDR1 SGHRS, CDR2 YFSETQ. The CDR3 loop spans 13 amino acids. Trimming shortened V by 4 bases and J by 2 bases, and 9 bases separated the two germline ends. CDR3 coding DNA: TGCGCCAGCAGCAAGGACGTCAACTATGGCTACACCTTC. Amino acid sequence: CASSKDVNYGYTF.

This clonotype has ten or more counts. This chain uses TRBV18 with TRBJ2-1; TRBD1 or TRBD2 may be the D gene (6 bases each). Germline lookup yields CDR1 KGHSH and CDR2 LQKENI. Trimming stripped 0 bases from V and 8 bases from J, with 17 bases between. The CDR3 is 16 amino acids. The CDR3 here is CASSPPRGGSMDEQFF. Here the CDR3 DNA reads TGTGCCAGCTCACCACCGCGAGGGGGGAGTATGGATGAGCAGTTCTTC. The entire variable domain, with the rest obtained from reference TRBV18 and TRBJ2-1, is as follows: NAGVMQNPRHLVRRRGQEARLRCSPMKGHSHVYWYRQLPEEGLKFMVYLQKENIIDESGMPKERFSAEFPKEGPSILRIQQVVRGDSAAYFCASSPPRGGSMDEQFFGPGTRLTVL.

This chain joins TRBV6-5 and TRBJ2-2; 7 bases agree with TRBD1. Losses at the gene ends were 6 bases for V and 5 bases for J; bases not matched to a gene: 3. Germline-derived CDR1 and CDR2 are MNHEY and SVGAGI. CDR3 size: 13 residues. The CDR3 protein is CASRNRGTGELFF. The DNA for the CDR3 is TGTGCCAGCAGGAACAGGGGAACCGGGGAGCTGTTTTTT.

The chain's CDR3 is CASSRWTGGSPYEQYF. The CDR3 region has the DNA TGTGCCAGCAGTCGCTGGACAGGGGGCTCCCCCTACGAGCAGTACTTC. This chain links TRBV12-3 or TRBV12-4 with TRBJ2-7; TRBD1 aligns across 11 bases. The length of the CDR3 is 16 residues. The V segment lost 5 bases and the J segment 2 bases; nucleotides outside the gene matches: 8.

The chain carries TRBV24-1 and TRBJ2-3; maybe TRBD2 (6 bases). The V end lost 10 bases, the J end lost 2 bases, and 15 bases lay between the germline ends. CDR1 KGHDR and CDR2 SFDVKD come from the germline V gene. The CDR3 extends over 14 amino acids. The CDR3 DNA is TGTGCCACAAGACGCGGGGCATTCACAGATACGCAGTATTTT. It encodes CATRRGAFTDTQYF.

This clonotype was seen a handful of times. This chain uses TRBV5-1 with TRBJ2-5; D possibly corresponds to TRBD2 (6 bases). The V gene's germline CDR1 is SGHRS and CDR2 YFSETQ. CDR3 length: 14 amino acids. V shed 0 bases and J shed 5 bases, with 11 bases lying between them. The CDR3 DNA sequence: TGCGCCAGCAGCTTGGGACTAGACACTGAGACCCAGTACTTC. Its translation: CASSLGLDTETQYF.

Ten or more counts support this clonotype. The rearrangement uses TRBV28 and TRBJ2-3; D might be TRBD1 (6 bases). V dropped 7 bases and J dropped 2 bases, with 13 bases sitting between them. Looked up from germline, CDR1 is MDHEN and CDR2 is SYDVKM. The CDR3 totals 14 residues. The CDR3 nucleotides are TGTGCCAGCACCTGGGGGCAGCCCACAGATACGCAGTATTTT. It specifies CASTWGQPTDTQYF.

This clonotype was counted at least ten times. The chain employs TRBV7-2 and TRBJ1-2; maybe TRBD1 (5 bases). V gave up 2 bases and J gave up 5 bases, with 12 bases separating them. The CDR3 has 14 amino acids. The germline V gene has CDR1 SGHTA and CDR2 FQGNSA. CDR3 in DNA: TGTGCCAGCAGCTTAAAGACAGCTTTATATGGCTACACCTTC. This sequence encodes CASSLKTALYGYTF. Looking up the rest from reference TRBV7-2 and TRBJ1-2 gives the full variable domain: GAGVSQSPSNKVTEKGKDVELRCDPISGHTALYWYRQSLGQGLEFLIYFQGNSAPDKSGLPSDRFSAERTGGSVSTLTIQRTQQEDSAVYLCASSLKTALYGYTFGSGTRLTVV.

This clonotype was counted many times. V gene TRBV7-9 combines with J gene TRBJ2-1, with D maybe TRBD1 (5 bases). CDR1 and CDR2 from the germline V gene are SEHNR and FQNEAQ (reference sequence). This CDR3 region has 15 residues. V lost 4 bases and J lost 4, with 14 bases in between. The DNA of the CDR3 is TGTGCCAGCAGCTCAACGACAGTTACATACAATGAGCAGTTCTTC. Its protein is CASSSTTVTYNEQFF.

The V gene is TRBV2, the J gene TRBJ2-3, with 15 positions matching TRBD2. Germline values: CDR1 SNHLY, CDR2 FYNNEI. V was clipped by 7 bases and J by 4 bases; unmatched bases: 9. This CDR3 is 17 amino acids long. The CDR3 region has the DNA TGTGCCAGCACTCTTAGGAGGACTAGCGGGGGGGCAGATACGCAGTATTTT. This codes for CASTLRRTSGGADTQYF.

V is TRBV6-6 and J is TRBJ2-1; weak D call: TRBD1 (6 bases). Germline CDR1 MNHNY, CDR2 SVGAGI (reference sequence). This CDR3 spans 14 amino acids. V gave up 5 bases and J gave up 3 bases, with 11 bases separating them. The CDR3 is CASSPGVYYNEQFF. In DNA, the CDR3 is TGTGCCAGCAGTCCAGGGGTATACTACAATGAGCAGTTCTTC.

This chain links TRBV7-2 with TRBJ2-2; TRBD2 matches 14 bases. The germline V gene encodes CDR1 SGHTA and CDR2 FQGNSA. The trim removed 5 bases at V and 6 bases at J, leaving 8 bases unmatched. The CDR3 covers 17 residues. The CDR3 sequence: CASSLTRLAGGAGELFF. For the CDR3, the DNA is TGTGCCAGCAGCCTTACCCGACTAGCGGGAGGGGCCGGGGAGCTGTTTTTT. Supplemented by reference TRBV7-2 and TRBJ2-2, the full variable domain reads GAGVSQSPSNKVTEKGKDVELRCDPISGHTALYWYRQSLGQGLEFLIYFQGNSAPDKSGLPSDRFSAERTGGSVSTLTIQRTQQEDSAVYLCASSLTRLAGGAGELFFGEGSRLTVL.

This clonotype has a count of ten or more. The rearrangement links TRBV5-1 to TRBJ2-1; 7 bases fit TRBD1. Germline V CDR1 and CDR2: SGHRS, YFSETQ. Trimming cost V 3 bases and J 5 bases; bases outside gene matches: 2. The CDR3 consists of 13 residues. The CDR3 is CASSSTGNNEQFF. In nucleotides, the CDR3 is TGCGCCAGCAGCTCGACAGGGAACAATGAGCAGTTCTTC.

Remarks on this clonotype: Being one base from a much bigger clone, this may be a read error. The V gene is TRBV12-3 or TRBV12-4, the J gene TRBJ2-5, with 10 bases identical to TRBD2. This CDR3 has 16 residues. The junction had 15 bases not matched to a gene; V was cut back by 3 bases and J by 11 bases. In DNA form, the CDR3 reads TGTGCCAGCAGTTTTAGCGGGGGGAGAGCGGACAATGAGCAGTACTTC. It is translated as CASSFSGGRADNEQYF.

This clonotype was seen only a few times. The chain has TRBV6-5 and TRBJ1-3, with 11 positions matching TRBD1. Looked up from germline, CDR1 is MNHEY and CDR2 is SVGAGI. The CDR3 spans 20 residues. V trimming: 2 bases; J trimming: 0 bases; junction bases outside the gene matches: 12. CDR3 protein: CASSYKSTGQGDPSGNTIYF. For the CDR3, the DNA is TGTGCCAGCAGTTACAAATCCACGGGACAGGGGGATCCCTCTGGAAACACCATATATTTT.

About this clonotype itself: A clone one base away is much larger, so this may be a read error. This CDR3 is CASSLGPESHEQYF. The CDR3 region has the DNA TGCGCCAGCAGCTTGGGACCAGAATCCCACGAGCAGTACTTC. This chain uses TRBV5-1 with TRBJ2-7; D remains unclear. The V end lost 0 bases, the J end lost 5 bases, and 12 bases lay between the germline ends. Germline V gene lookup returns CDR1 SGHRS and CDR2 YFSETQ. CDR3 length: 14 amino acids.

With respect to this clonotype: A single base separates this from a much larger clone, so it may be a read error. The missing conserved phenylalanine or tryptophan at the end of this CDR3 makes a read error likely. CDR3 nucleotides: TGCAGTGCTAGTCCCGGGTCGGGCTCCTACAATGAGCAGTACTCC. Its protein is CSASPGSGSYNEQYS. The rearrangement joins TRBV20-1 to TRBJ2-1; D not resolved. The last part of the DNA fits TRBJ2-7 better; the J call may be wrong. CDR3 length equals 15 residues. Germline lookup yields CDR1 DFQATT and CDR2 SNEGSKA (reference sequence).

The V gene is TRBV9, the J gene TRBJ2-3, with 7 nucleotides matching TRBD1. Germline lookup yields CDR1 SGDLS and CDR2 YYNGEE. The length of the CDR3 is 17 residues. V trimming: 2 bases; J trimming: 2 bases; junction bases outside the gene matches: 11. In DNA form, the CDR3 reads TGTGCCAGCAGCGTGGACGACAGGGCGGCAAACACAGATACGCAGTATTTT. Residues: CASSVDDRAANTDTQYF.

This clonotype was observed many times. The rearrangement joins TRBV10-3 to TRBJ1-2; 9 bases line up with TRBD1. J was trimmed by 8 bases and V by 7 bases; bases with no gene match: 5. Per the germline V gene, CDR1 is ENHRY and CDR2 is SYGVKD. The CDR3 length is 12 residues. DNA for the CDR3: TGTGCCATCACTCGGGACAGGGCAGGCTACACCTTC. The encoded protein is CAITRDRAGYTF.